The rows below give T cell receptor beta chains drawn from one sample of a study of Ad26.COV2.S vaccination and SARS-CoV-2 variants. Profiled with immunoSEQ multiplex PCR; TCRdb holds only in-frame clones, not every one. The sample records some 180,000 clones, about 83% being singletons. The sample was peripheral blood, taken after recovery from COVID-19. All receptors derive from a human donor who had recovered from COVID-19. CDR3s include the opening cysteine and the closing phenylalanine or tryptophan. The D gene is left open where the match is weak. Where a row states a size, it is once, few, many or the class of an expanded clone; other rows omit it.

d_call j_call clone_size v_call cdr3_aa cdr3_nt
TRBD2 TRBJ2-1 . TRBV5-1 CASSLGLAGGPSRNEQFF TGCGCCAGCAGCTTGGGGCTAGCGGGAGGGCCCTCGAGAAATGAGCAGTTCTTC
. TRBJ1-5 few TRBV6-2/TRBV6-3 CASSPTTGNQPQHF TGTGCCAGCAGCCCGACTACAGGAAACCAGCCCCAGCATTTT
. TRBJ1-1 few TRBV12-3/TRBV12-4 CASGKGGTEAFF TGTGCCAGCGGAAAGGGGGGGACTGAAGCTTTCTTT
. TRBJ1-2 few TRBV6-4 CASSNSGYGYTF TGTGCCAGCAGTAACAGTGGGTATGGCTACACCTTC
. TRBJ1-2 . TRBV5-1 CASTRGAETVYYGYTF TGCGCCAGCACCCGGGGCGCGGAAACGGTTTACTACGGCTACACCTTC
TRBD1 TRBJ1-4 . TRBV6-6 CASSPRQGEKLFF TGTGCCAGCAGCCCCAGACAGGGGGAAAAACTGTTTTTT
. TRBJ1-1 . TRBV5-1 CASSLIGGSNTEAFF TGCGCCAGCAGCTTGATCGGGGGTTCGAACACTGAAGCTTTCTTT
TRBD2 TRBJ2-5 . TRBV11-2 CASSLSSGSLQETQYF TGTGCCAGCAGCTTATCTAGCGGGAGTCTTCAAGAGACCCAGTACTTC
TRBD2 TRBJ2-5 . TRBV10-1 CASSPGTSGQETQYF TGCGCCAGCAGTCCCGGGACTAGCGGACAAGAGACCCAGTACTTC
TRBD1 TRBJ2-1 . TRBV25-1 CASSNQERTGAYNEQFF TGTGCCAGCAGCAACCAGGAAAGGACAGGGGCCTACAATGAGCAGTTCTTC
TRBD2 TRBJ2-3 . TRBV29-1 CSVEETSGRAQYF TGCAGCGTTGAAGAGACTAGCGGGAGAGCGCAGTATTTT
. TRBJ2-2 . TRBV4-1 CASSPENRETGGELFF TGCGCCAGCAGCCCTGAAAACCGTGAGACGGGCGGGGAGCTGTTTTTT
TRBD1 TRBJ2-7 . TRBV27 CASGGQDSYEQYF TGTGCCAGTGGGGGACAGGATTCCTACGAGCAGTACTTC
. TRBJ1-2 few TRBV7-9 CASRPTANYGYTF TGTGCCAGCAGGCCTACAGCTAACTATGGCTACACCTTC
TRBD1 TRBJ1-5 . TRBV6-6 CASATGVSQPQHF TGTGCCAGCGCAACAGGGGTATCACAGCCCCAGCATTTT